The table lists the clone carrying this TCR beta chain with a few counts. PCR amplification relied on 60 Vbeta primers (plus 13 Jbeta primers). As originally analysed: A later analysis tallied tens of millions of unique TCR beta chains, about 11 million of them shared. Profiling relied on immunoSEQ multiplex PCR, and the TCRdb table lists in-frame clones only, not all of them. The V and J calls and clone size were taken over from that table, and D and trimming were inferred from the DNA. This sample has 150,000 to 200,000 clones, with 83% found just once. At sampling all donors were nominally healthy, likely with unrecorded immune exposures. The sample originates from a study of cytomegalovirus exposure and HLA in healthy donors. This TCR came from a man aged 45-65 years in good health and CMV-seropositive. Sequenced material: PBMCs.

The CDR3 nucleotides are TGCGCCAGCAGCCAAGATCAGAAGACCTCGGGGAATGAGCAGTTCTTC. This translates into CASSQDQKTSGNEQFF. The rearrangement uses TRBV4-3 and TRBJ2-1, with a possible D match to TRBD2 (5 bases). The V gene's germline CDR1 is LGHNA and CDR2 YSLEER. The CDR3 covers 16 residues. Trimming cost V 0 bases and J 7 bases, with 16 bases left between them.